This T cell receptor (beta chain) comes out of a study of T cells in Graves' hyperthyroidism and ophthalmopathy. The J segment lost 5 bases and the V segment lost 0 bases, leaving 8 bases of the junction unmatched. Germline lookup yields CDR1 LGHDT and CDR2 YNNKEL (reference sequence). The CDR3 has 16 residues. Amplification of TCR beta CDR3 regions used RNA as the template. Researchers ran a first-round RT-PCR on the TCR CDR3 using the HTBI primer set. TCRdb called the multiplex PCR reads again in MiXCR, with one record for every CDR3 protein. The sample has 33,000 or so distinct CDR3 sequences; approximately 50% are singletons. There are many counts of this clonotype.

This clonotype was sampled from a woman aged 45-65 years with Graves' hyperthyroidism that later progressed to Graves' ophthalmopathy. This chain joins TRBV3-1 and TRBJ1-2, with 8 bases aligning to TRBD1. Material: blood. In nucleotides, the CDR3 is TGTGCCAGCAGCCAAGAAGTCAGACAGGGGTTTTATGGCTACACCTTC. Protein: CASSQEVRQGFYGYTF.